Shown below are 3 T cell receptor beta chains from a single sample sequenced in a study of T cell responses to AZD1222 COVID-19 vaccine. Sequencing used immunoSEQ multiplex PCR; TCRdb keeps in-frame clones, though not all of them. Of roughly 150,000 clones in the sample, about 88% were seen once. The specimen comprised peripheral blood, sampled on day 0 of AZD1222 vaccination. All receptors come from an adult in good health.

The chain combines TRBV9 with TRBJ2-1; the match to TRBD2 covers 7 bases. V was pared by 0 bases and J by 0 bases, with 3 bases of the junction left unmatched. The CDR3 consists of 16 residues. CDR1 is SGDLS and CDR2 is YYNGEE in the germline V gene. The CDR3 region is CASSVDGGSSYNEQFF. In DNA, the CDR3 is TGTGCCAGCAGCGTAGACGGCGGGAGCTCCTACAATGAGCAGTTCTTC.

The chain links TRBV7-9 to TRBJ2-5; the match to TRBD2 covers 9 bases. Trimming at V came to 2 bases and at J to 2 bases, leaving 3 bases not matched to a gene. Germline-derived CDR1 and CDR2 are SEHNR and FQNEAQ (reference sequence). CDR3 length: 15 amino acids. The CDR3 sequence is CASSLRGRAQETQYF. In DNA, the CDR3 is TGTGCCAGCAGCTTACGCGGGAGGGCTCAAGAGACCCAGTACTTC.

This clone was seen more than once but under ten times. No DNA is shown, since the ends of the CDR3 on it are uncertain; the CDR3 is the one TCRdb lists. The chain employs TRBV28 and TRBJ1-2. The CDR3 comprises 11 residues, both ends counted. Germline V CDR1 and CDR2: MDHEN, SYDVKM. CDR3 protein: CASSFFGVGTF.